The 5 T cell receptor beta chains below were found in one sample sequenced in a study of cytomegalovirus exposure and HLA in healthy donors. 60 Vbeta and 13 Jbeta primers were used in PCR. Profiling relied on immunoSEQ multiplex PCR, and the TCRdb table lists in-frame clones only, not all of them. The table records more than 110,000 clones, 65% to 80% of them present only once. The sample was PBMCs. All receptors come from a woman aged 25-40 years in good health and CMV-seronegative.

This clone was detected a few times. The chain is built from TRBV28 and TRBJ2-5; the match to TRBD2 covers 8 bases. CDR1 MDHEN and CDR2 SYDVKM come from the germline V gene. The CDR3 sequence is 15 residues long. The V gene end was trimmed by 5 bases and the J gene end by 2 bases; junction bases not matched to a gene: 7. The CDR3 region is CASSARGTSQETQYF. The CDR3 DNA follows: TGTGCCAGCAGTGCCAGAGGGACTAGTCAAGAGACCCAGTACTTC.

The V call is TRBV6-1, the J call TRBJ1-1; 7 bases line up with TRBD1. Germline loops: CDR1 MNHNS, CDR2 SASEGT. The length of the CDR3 is 16 residues. The ends lost 4 bases at V and 1 base at J; junction bases unmatched: 9. The CDR3 DNA reads as TGTGCCAGCAGTGGTACGGGACAGACACAGAACACTGAAGCTTTCTTT. As protein: CASSGTGQTQNTEAFF.

This chain joins TRBV29-1 and TRBJ2-3; 8 bases fit TRBD2. The CDR3 length is 14 residues. V trimming: 6 bases; J trimming: 1 base; junction bases outside the gene matches: 6. Germline assignment: CDR1 SQVTM and CDR2 ANQGSEA. The DNA of the CDR3 is TGCAGCGTGGAGAGCGGGGGCGGCACAGATACGCAGTATTTT. Its translation: CSVESGGGTDTQYF.

The chain couples TRBV2 to TRBJ2-5, with unresolved D. The germline V and J ends were trimmed by 3 bases and 5 bases, with 4 bases remaining between them. The CDR3 has 11 amino acids. Germline V gene data show CDR1 as SNHLY and CDR2 as FYNNEI. The CDR3 DNA sequence: TGTGCCAGCAGTGAGTCGGAGACCCAGTACTTC. Its translation: CASSESETQYF.

The chain employs TRBV6-1 and TRBJ2-1; D gene unclear. Germline CDR1 and CDR2: MNHNS and SASEGT. The CDR3 runs to 14 residues. Trimming stripped 2 bases from V and 5 bases from J, with 10 bases between. As DNA, the CDR3 is TGTGCCAGCAGTGAAATTGTAAATAACAATGAGCAGTTCTTC. Its protein product is CASSEIVNNNEQFF.